The next 3 T cell receptor beta chains were all read from a single sample in a study of identical twins. MiXCR was run by TCRdb on the 5' RACE reads, yielding one entry per CDR3 protein. Of hundreds of thousands of distinct CDR3 sequences in the sample, 9% to 15% were seen once. These data are also associated with another study on yellow fever vaccine responses in identical twins.

Sequencing input: PBMCs. Source of these receptors: a woman under 30 in good health.

V is TRBV7-3 and J is TRBJ2-5; tentatively, D is TRBD2 (6 bases). The CDR3 covers 15 residues. V was clipped by 3 bases and J by 5 bases, with 16 bases between them. Germline V gene sequence: CDR1 SGHTA, CDR2 FQGTGA. The CDR3 DNA is TGTGCCAGCAGCTTTGAGGGAGGTGCGTGGGAGACCCAGTACTTC. This codes for CASSFEGGAWETQYF.

The V gene is TRBV4-2, the J gene TRBJ2-3; unclear D gene. V lost 0 bases and J lost 2, with 12 bases in between. The CDR3 consists of 16 residues. Germline V CDR1 and CDR2: LGHNA, YNFKEQ. The CDR3 spells CASSQDPGSLTDTQYF. CDR3 bases: TGTGCCAGCAGCCAAGATCCGGGCAGCCTCACAGATACGCAGTATTTT.

This clonotype was counted many times. This sequence joins TRBV5-5 and TRBJ2-5; D remains ambiguous. This CDR3 is built from 16 residues. Germline values: CDR1 SGHKS, CDR2 YYEKEE (reference sequence). Trimming took 2 bases from V and 1 from J, leaving 15 bases between them. CDR3 coding DNA: TGTGCCAGCAGCTTCAACACTCCCTGGATCCAAGAGACCCAGTACTTC. Residues: CASSFNTPWIQETQYF.